A selection of T cell receptor beta chains follows, all from one sample in a study of blood T cell repertoires in COVID-19. Assay: immunoSEQ multiplex PCR; the TCRdb copy retains only in-frame clones and omits some. The sample lists 100,000 or so clones; 80% to 90% were seen once. Sequenced: PBMCs or T cells enriched from blood (not recorded which). These receptors originate from a woman aged 50 to 65 who had recovered from COVID-19. CDR3s include the opening cysteine and the closing phenylalanine or tryptophan. A D gene is named only where the DNA matches it firmly.

J: TRBJ2-3
D: -
V: TRBV19
DNA: TGTGCCAGTAATAGTGGGACTCACGGCACAGATACGCAGTATTTT
CDR3: CASNSGTHGTDTQYF

J: TRBJ2-1
D: -
V: TRBV10-1
DNA: TGCGCCAGCTTAATAGCGAGGGATGAGCAGTTCTTC
CDR3: CASLIARDEQFF

J: TRBJ2-3
D: TRBD2
V: TRBV28
DNA: TGTGCCAGCAGTTCTCCAAGGACTAGCGGGGGAGATACGCAGTATTTT
CDR3: CASSSPRTSGGDTQYF

J: TRBJ1-1
D: -
V: TRBV5-1
DNA: TGCGCCAGCAGCCAGGACGGAGGCACTGAAGCTTTCTTT
CDR3: CASSQDGGTEAFF

J: TRBJ1-1
D: TRBD1
V: TRBV6-1
DNA: TGTGCCAGCAGAGAGACAGGGACTGGAACTGAAGCTTTCTTT
CDR3: CASRETGTGTEAFF

J: TRBJ2-3
D: TRBD2
V: TRBV28
DNA: TGTGCCAGCAGTCCACCAACTAGCGGGGGGAAGTATTTT
CDR3: CASSPPTSGGKYF

J: TRBJ1-3
D: -
V: TRBV28
DNA: TGTGCCAGCCAAGTTGGGGGCAGTAGTGGAAACACCATATATTTT
CDR3: CASQVGGSSGNTIYF

J: TRBJ2-7
D: TRBD1
V: TRBV5-1
DNA: TGCGCCAGCAGCTTAGGACAGGATCGCTACGAGCAGTACTTC
CDR3: CASSLGQDRYEQYF

J: TRBJ2-3
D: TRBD2
V: TRBV9
DNA: TGTGCCAGCAGCGTAGGTGGGAGCGGGGGGGATACGCAGTATTTT
CDR3: CASSVGGSGGDTQYF

J: TRBJ2-7
D: -
V: TRBV27
DNA: TGTGCCAGCAGTTACGTTAGCGCGAACTACGAGCAGTACTTC
CDR3: CASSYVSANYEQYF

J: TRBJ2-5
D: -
V: TRBV15
DNA: TGTGCCACCAGCAGAGGCGGGACTCTGGAGACCCAGTACTTC
CDR3: CATSRGGTLETQYF

J: TRBJ2-7
D: -
V: TRBV5-6
DNA: TGTGCCAGCAGCTTGCATGCGACAGTCTACGAGCAGTACTTC
CDR3: CASSLHATVYEQYF

J: TRBJ1-2
D: TRBD1
V: TRBV5-6
DNA: TGTGCCAGCAGCCTTGTGACAGGGGCTGGCTATGGCTACACCTTC
CDR3: CASSLVTGAGYGYTF